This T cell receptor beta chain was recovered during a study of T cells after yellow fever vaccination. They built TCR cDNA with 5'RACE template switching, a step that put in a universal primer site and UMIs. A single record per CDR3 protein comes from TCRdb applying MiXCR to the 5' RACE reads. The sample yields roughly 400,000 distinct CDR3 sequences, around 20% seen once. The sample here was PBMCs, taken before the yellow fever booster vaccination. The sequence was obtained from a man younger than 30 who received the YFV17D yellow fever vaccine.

The CDR3 region has the DNA TGCGCCAGCAGCTTTGATCCGGGGGGCCTTAATGAGCAGTTCTTC. Its translation: CASSFDPGGLNEQFF. This chain uses TRBV5-1 with TRBJ2-1, with D possibly TRBD2 on 7 matching bases. Germline-derived CDR1 and CDR2 are SGHRS and YFSETQ. Trimming stripped 2 bases from V and 7 bases from J, with 16 bases between. The CDR3 loop spans 15 amino acids. The variable domain in full, with the rest retrieved from reference TRBV5-1 and TRBJ2-1, is KAGVTQTPRYLIKTRGQQVTLSCSPISGHRSVSWYQQTPGQGLQFLFEYFSETQRNKGNFPGRFSGRQFSNSRSEMNVSTLELGDSALYLCASSFDPGGLNEQFFGPGTRLTVL.